The sequence of this TCR beta chain was determined in a study of blood T cell repertoires in COVID-19. Germline V gives CDR1 SGHDT, CDR2 YYEEEE. The CDR3 runs 15 residues. V was clipped by 4 bases and J by 4 bases, with 17 bases between them. Sequenced by immunoSEQ multiplex PCR; TCRdb stores in-frame clones only, minus some. The table lists about 140,000 clones, 65% to 85% of them singletons. The sequenced material came from PBMCs or T cells enriched from blood (not recorded which). This chain uses TRBV5-6 with TRBJ1-1; D remains unclear. The source is a man between 65 and 85 years old who had been exposed to COVID-19. Written as DNA, the CDR3 is TGTGCCAGCAGCGGCACGAGGCAGAAGAGCACTGAAGCTTTCTTT. Protein: CASSGTRQKSTEAFF.